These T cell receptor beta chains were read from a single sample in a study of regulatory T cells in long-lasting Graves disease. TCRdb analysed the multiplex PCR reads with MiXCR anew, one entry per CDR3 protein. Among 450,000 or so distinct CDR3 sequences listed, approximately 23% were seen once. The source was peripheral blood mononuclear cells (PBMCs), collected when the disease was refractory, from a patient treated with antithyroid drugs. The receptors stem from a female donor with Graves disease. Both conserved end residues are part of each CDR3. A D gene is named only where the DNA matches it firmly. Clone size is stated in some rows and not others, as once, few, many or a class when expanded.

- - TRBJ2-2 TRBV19 CASSMRTSNTGELFF TGTGCCAGTAGTATGCGGACATCGAACACCGGGGAGCTGTTTTTT
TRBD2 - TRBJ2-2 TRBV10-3 CAIAPRTSGDAGELFF TGTGCCATAGCTCCACGGACTAGCGGGGATGCCGGGGAGCTGTTTTTT
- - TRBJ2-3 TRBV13 CASSRSKPSSGSSTDTQYF TGTGCCAGCAGCCGGTCGAAACCCTCGAGCGGTTCCAGCACAGATACGCAGTATTTT
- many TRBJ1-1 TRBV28 CASSFEAAGYSPEAFF TGTGCCAGCAGTTTTGAGGCCGCAGGGTATTCTCCTGAAGCTTTCTTT
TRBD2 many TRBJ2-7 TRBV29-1 CSVEGTSGLAYEQYF TGCAGCGTTGAGGGGACCTCGGGACTAGCCTACGAGCAGTACTTC
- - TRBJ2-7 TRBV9 CAGLLGGRDHEQYF TGTGCCGGTCTTTTGGGTGGCAGGGACCACGAGCAGTACTTC
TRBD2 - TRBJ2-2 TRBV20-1 CSAFPKSGGPNTGELFF TGCAGTGCTTTTCCCAAGTCGGGGGGGCCGAACACCGGGGAGCTGTTTTTT
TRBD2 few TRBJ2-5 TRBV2 CAGSRGGGETQYF TGTGCCGGCAGCCGGGGGGGCGGCGAGACCCAGTACTTC
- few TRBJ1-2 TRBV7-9 CASSWSRDGYTF TGTGCCAGCAGCTGGTCTCGGGATGGCTACACCTTC
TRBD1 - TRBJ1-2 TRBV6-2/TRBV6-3 CASSYSNRGLDGYTF TGTGCCAGCAGTTACTCGAACAGGGGGCTCGATGGCTACACCTTC
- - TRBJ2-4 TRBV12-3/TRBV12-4 CASSFQRKNIQYF TGTGCCAGCAGTTTCCAGAGGAAAAACATTCAGTACTTC
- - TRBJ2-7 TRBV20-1 CSGTPASYEQYF TGCAGTGGGACCCCAGCCTCCTACGAGCAGTACTTC
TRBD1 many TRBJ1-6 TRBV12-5 CASGSNSPGQNNSPLHF TGTGCTAGTGGTTCGAATTCTCCGGGACAGAATAATTCACCCCTCCACTTT
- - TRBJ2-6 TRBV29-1 CSVKSSGANVLTF TGCAGCGTAAAGAGCTCTGGGGCCAACGTCCTGACTTTC
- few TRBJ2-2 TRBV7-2 CASSKGGDSGGELFF TGTGCCAGCAGCAAGGGGGGGGACTCGGGCGGGGAGCTGTTTTTT
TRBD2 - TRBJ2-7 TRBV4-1 CASSPGLAGVSYEQYF TGCGCCAGCAGCCCGGGACTAGCGGGAGTGAGCTACGAGCAGTACTTC
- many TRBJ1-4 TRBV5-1 CASSLYPATNEKLFF TGCGCCAGCAGCTTGTATCCGGCAACTAATGAAAAACTGTTTTTT
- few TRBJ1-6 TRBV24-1 CATVRDPGEPLHF TGTGCCACCGTACGGGACCCGGGCGAACCCCTCCACTTT
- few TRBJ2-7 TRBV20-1 CSSQGGGGEQYF TGCAGTTCGCAGGGAGGTGGGGGTGAGCAGTACTTC
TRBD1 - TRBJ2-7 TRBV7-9 CASTPGTGYYEQYF TGTGCCAGCACTCCCGGGACAGGGTACTACGAGCAGTACTTC
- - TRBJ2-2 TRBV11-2 CASSLDRGGTVHFGGELFF TGTGCCAGCAGCTTAGATCGAGGAGGGACAGTACACTTTGGCGGGGAGCTGTTTTTT
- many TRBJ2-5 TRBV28 CASSSYEIQETQYF TGTGCCAGCAGCTCCTACGAAATCCAAGAGACCCAGTACTTC
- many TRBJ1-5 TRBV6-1 CASSNQQGDQPQHF TGTGCCAGCAGTAACCAACAGGGAGATCAGCCCCAGCATTTT
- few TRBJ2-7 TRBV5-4 CANSGTPQGEQYF TGTGCCAACTCCGGGACACCCCAGGGCGAGCAGTACTTC
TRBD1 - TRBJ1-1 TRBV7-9 CASSLPRDRRRNTEAFF TGTGCCAGCAGCTTACCCCGGGACAGGAGGAGGAACACTGAAGCTTTCTTT
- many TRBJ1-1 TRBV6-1 CASSPRGGKTEAFF TGTGCCAGCTCTCCCCGTGGGGGGAAAACTGAAGCTTTCTTT
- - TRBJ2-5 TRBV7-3 CASSISGVQETQYF TGTGCCAGCAGCATCAGCGGAGTACAAGAGACCCAGTACTTC
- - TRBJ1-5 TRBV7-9 CASSESLDKQPQHF TGTGCCAGCAGCGAGTCCCTGGACAAGCAGCCCCAGCATTTT
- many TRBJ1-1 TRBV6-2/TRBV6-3 CASSYSENTEAFF TGTGCCAGCAGTTACTCGGAGAACACTGAAGCTTTCTTT
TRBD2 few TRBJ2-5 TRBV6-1 CASTQSGTETQYF TGTGCCAGCACCCAAAGCGGGACTGAGACCCAGTACTTC
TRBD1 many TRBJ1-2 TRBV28 CASSLAGQGRAYGYTF TGTGCCAGCAGTTTAGCCGGACAGGGTAGGGCGTATGGCTACACCTTC
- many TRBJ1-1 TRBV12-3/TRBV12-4 CASSFTRNTEAFF TGTGCCAGCAGTTTCACACGGAACACTGAAGCTTTCTTT
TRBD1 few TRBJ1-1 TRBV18 CASSPSTGVRAEAFF TGTGCCAGCTCACCGTCGACAGGGGTAAGAGCTGAAGCTTTCTTT
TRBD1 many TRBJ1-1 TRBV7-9 CASSSDRFSMNTEAFF TGTGCCAGCAGCTCGGACAGGTTTAGCATGAACACTGAAGCTTTCTTT
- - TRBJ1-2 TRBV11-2 CASSLEGTPQTGYTF TGTGCCAGCAGCTTAGAAGGGACACCCCAGACCGGCTACACCTTC
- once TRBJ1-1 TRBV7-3 CASSLIGGSGAFF TGTGCCAGCAGCTTAATTGGGGGATCTGGAGCTTTCTTT
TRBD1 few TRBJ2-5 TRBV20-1 CSARTGQETQYF TGCAGTGCTAGGACAGGGCAAGAGACCCAGTACTTC